This T cell receptor (beta chain) was profiled in a study of CD8 T cells in ankylosing spondylitis. TCRdb re-analysed the 5' RACE reads in MiXCR, keeping a single row per CDR3 protein. The sample lists 150,000 to 200,000 distinct CDR3 sequences, about an eighth occurring once. This clonotype was counted a few times. Its antigen is undetermined. General study points: In the blood and synovial fluid of reactive arthritis, some motif variants had been previously reported.

V was clipped by 8 bases and J by 7 bases; unmatched bases: 7. Germline V gene data show CDR1 as LNHNV and CDR2 as YYDKDF (reference sequence). The CDR3 has 14 residues. This chain links TRBV15 with TRBJ1-6; 8 nucleotides agree with TRBD1. The source is a female donor with ankylosing spondylitis or in good health (not recorded which). Source material: blood, either unsorted or a sorted T cell fraction (not recorded which). CDR3 protein: CATRQGATNSPLHF. CDR3 DNA sequence: TGTGCCACCCGGCAGGGGGCCACCAATTCACCCCTCCACTTT.